This record concerns one T cell receptor beta chain sequence. Its antigen is unknown. The data belong to a study of CD8 T cells in ankylosing spondylitis. Regarding the study as a whole: Among TCR beta sequences, a motif of several highly homologous variants appeared characteristic of ankylosing spondylitis blood. Earlier authors reported some of these motif variants in reactive arthritis synovial fluid and blood. Reported data indicate significant enrichment of disease-linked clones within matched ankylosing spondylitis synovial fluid.

The CDR3 contains 15 residues. V shed 4 bases and J shed 5 bases, with 17 bases lying between them. CDR1 SGHDN and CDR2 FVKESK come from the germline V gene. The TCR beta libraries were generated through quantitative 5'-RACE incorporating molecular barcodes. TCRdb recomputed calls from the 5' RACE reads with MiXCR, one row per CDR3 protein. The sample yields fewer than 750,000 distinct CDR3 sequences, roughly 19% seen once. The chain uses TRBV14 and TRBJ1-2; D might be TRBD1 (6 bases). The sequenced sample was blood, either unsorted or a sorted T cell fraction (not recorded which). This receptor was taken from a male donor with ankylosing spondylitis. As DNA, the CDR3 is TGTGCCAGCAGCCCTCCGGGACAAAGAGGGTATGGCTACACCTTC. Amino acid sequence: CASSPPGQRGYGYTF.